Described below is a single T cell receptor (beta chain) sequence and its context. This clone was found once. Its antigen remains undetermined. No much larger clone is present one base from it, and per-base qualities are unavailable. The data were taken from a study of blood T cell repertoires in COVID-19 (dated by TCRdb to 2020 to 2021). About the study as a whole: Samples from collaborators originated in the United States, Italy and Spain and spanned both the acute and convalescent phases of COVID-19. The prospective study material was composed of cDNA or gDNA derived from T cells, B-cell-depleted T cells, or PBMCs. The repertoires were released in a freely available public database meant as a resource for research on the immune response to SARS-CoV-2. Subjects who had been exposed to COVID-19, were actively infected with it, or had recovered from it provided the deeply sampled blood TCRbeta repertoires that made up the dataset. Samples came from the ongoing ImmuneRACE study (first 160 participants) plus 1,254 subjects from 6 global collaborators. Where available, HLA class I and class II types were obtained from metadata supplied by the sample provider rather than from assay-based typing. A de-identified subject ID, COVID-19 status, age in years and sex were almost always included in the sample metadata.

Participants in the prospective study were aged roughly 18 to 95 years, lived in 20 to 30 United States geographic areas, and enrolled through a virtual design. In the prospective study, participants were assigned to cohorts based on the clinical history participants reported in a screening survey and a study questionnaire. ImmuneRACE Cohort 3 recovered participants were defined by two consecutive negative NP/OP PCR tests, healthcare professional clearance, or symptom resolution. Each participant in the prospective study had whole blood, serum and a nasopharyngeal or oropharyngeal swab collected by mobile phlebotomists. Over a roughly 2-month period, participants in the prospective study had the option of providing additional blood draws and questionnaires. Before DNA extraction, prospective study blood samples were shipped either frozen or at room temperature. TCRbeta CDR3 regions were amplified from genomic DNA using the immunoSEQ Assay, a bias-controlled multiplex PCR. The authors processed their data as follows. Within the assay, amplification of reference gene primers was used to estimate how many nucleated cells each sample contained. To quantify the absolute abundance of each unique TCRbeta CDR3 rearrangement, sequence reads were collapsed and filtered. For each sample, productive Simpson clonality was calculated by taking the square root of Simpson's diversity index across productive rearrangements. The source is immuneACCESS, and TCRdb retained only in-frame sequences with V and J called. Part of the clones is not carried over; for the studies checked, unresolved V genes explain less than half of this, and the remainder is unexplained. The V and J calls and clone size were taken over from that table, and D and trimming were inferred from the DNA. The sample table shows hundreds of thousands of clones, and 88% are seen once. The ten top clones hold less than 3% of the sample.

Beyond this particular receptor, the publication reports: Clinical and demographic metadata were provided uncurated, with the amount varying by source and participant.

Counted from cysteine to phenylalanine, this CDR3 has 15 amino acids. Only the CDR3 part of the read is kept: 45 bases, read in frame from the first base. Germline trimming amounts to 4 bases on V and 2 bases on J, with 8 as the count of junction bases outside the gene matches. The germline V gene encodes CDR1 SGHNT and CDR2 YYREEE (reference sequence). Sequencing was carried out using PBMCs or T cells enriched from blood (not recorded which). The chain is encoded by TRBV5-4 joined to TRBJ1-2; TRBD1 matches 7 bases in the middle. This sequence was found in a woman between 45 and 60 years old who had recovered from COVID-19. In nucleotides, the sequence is TGTGCCAGCAGCCTCCAGACAGGGAGAAACTATGGCTACACCTTC. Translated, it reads CASSLQTGRNYGYTF.